A selection of T cell receptor beta chains follows, all from one sample in a study of blood T cell repertoires in COVID-19. Method: immunoSEQ multiplex PCR; TCRdb's copy keeps in-frame clones and lacks some. The sample records 150,000 to 200,000 clones, approximately 83% being singletons. Sequenced material: PBMCs or T cells enriched from blood (not recorded which). These receptors were collected from a man between 65 and 80 years old who had been exposed to COVID-19. The CDR3 runs from the conserved cysteine through the conserved F or W. The order of the fields is J gene, V gene, clone size, D gene, CDR3 protein, CDR3 DNA. The D gene is left open where the match is weak. Not every row has a clone size; where given, it reads once, few, many or a size class.

j_gene: TRBJ2-5; v_gene: TRBV10-1; abundance: .; d_gene: .; CDR3aa: CASSESSNRDSIEETQYF; CDR3nt: TGCGCCAGCAGTGAGTCGTCAAATCGGGACTCCATAGAAGAGACCCAGTACTTC
j_gene: TRBJ1-4; v_gene: TRBV5-6; abundance: .; d_gene: .; CDR3aa: CASSLGQTGNEKLFF; CDR3nt: TGTGCCAGCAGCTTGGGGCAGACAGGAAATGAAAAACTGTTTTTT
j_gene: TRBJ1-2; v_gene: TRBV28; abundance: .; d_gene: TRBD1; CDR3aa: CASSLAPGGANYGYTF; CDR3nt: TGTGCCAGCAGTTTAGCCCCAGGGGGTGCCAACTATGGCTACACCTTC
j_gene: TRBJ1-2; v_gene: TRBV28; abundance: once; d_gene: .; CDR3aa: CASSLAGIGYTF; CDR3nt: TGTGCCAGCAGTTTGGCAGGGATTGGCTACACCTTC
j_gene: TRBJ2-7; v_gene: TRBV28; abundance: .; d_gene: .; CDR3aa: CASSPGTTRGPYEQYF; CDR3nt: TGTGCCAGCAGTCCCGGGACAACACGTGGACCTTACGAGCAGTACTTC
j_gene: TRBJ2-2; v_gene: TRBV5-6; abundance: .; d_gene: TRBD2; CDR3aa: CASSLVGTSSNTGELFF; CDR3nt: TGTGCCAGCAGCTTGGTCGGGACTAGCTCGAACACCGGGGAGCTGTTTTTT
j_gene: TRBJ2-3; v_gene: TRBV4-3; abundance: .; d_gene: TRBD2; CDR3aa: CASSQDIGLAGEADTQYF; CDR3nt: TGCGCCAGCAGCCAAGATATAGGTCTAGCGGGAGAAGCAGATACGCAGTATTTT
j_gene: TRBJ1-2; v_gene: TRBV18; abundance: once; d_gene: .; CDR3aa: CASSPPGGEDYGYTF; CDR3nt: TGTGCCAGCTCACCACCGGGAGGGGAGGACTATGGCTACACCTTC
j_gene: TRBJ1-1; v_gene: TRBV7-3; abundance: .; d_gene: .; CDR3aa: CASSPGSGNTEAFF; CDR3nt: TGTGCCAGCAGCCCAGGGTCGGGGAACACTGAAGCTTTCTTT
j_gene: TRBJ1-1; v_gene: TRBV7-2; abundance: .; d_gene: .; CDR3aa: CASSFGRLNTEAFF; CDR3nt: TGTGCCAGCAGCTTTGGCAGGTTGAACACTGAAGCTTTCTTT
j_gene: TRBJ2-1; v_gene: TRBV27; abundance: .; d_gene: TRBD2; CDR3aa: CASHSGGSYNEQFF; CDR3nt: TGTGCCTCTCACTCGGGGGGGTCCTACAATGAGCAGTTCTTC
j_gene: TRBJ1-2; v_gene: TRBV10-3; abundance: once; d_gene: TRBD1; CDR3aa: CAISGTGEGGYTF; CDR3nt: TGTGCCATCAGCGGTACAGGGGAAGGAGGCTACACCTTC
j_gene: TRBJ1-2; v_gene: TRBV7-2; abundance: few; d_gene: TRBD1; CDR3aa: CASSLEQGAQYGYTF; CDR3nt: TGTGCCAGCAGCTTAGAACAGGGGGCGCAATATGGCTACACCTTC
j_gene: TRBJ2-1; v_gene: TRBV11-2; abundance: .; d_gene: TRBD1; CDR3aa: CASSSGQGLNEQFF; CDR3nt: TGTGCCAGCAGCTCGGGACAGGGTCTCAATGAGCAGTTCTTC
j_gene: TRBJ2-2; v_gene: TRBV18; abundance: .; d_gene: .; CDR3aa: CASSPRGQDPTGELFF; CDR3nt: TGTGCCAGCTCACCGAGGGGACAAGATCCGACCGGGGAGCTGTTTTTT
j_gene: TRBJ2-2; v_gene: TRBV2; abundance: .; d_gene: .; CDR3aa: CASRDTGYTGELFF; CDR3nt: TGTGCCAGCAGAGACACAGGATACACCGGGGAGCTGTTTTTT
j_gene: TRBJ2-2; v_gene: TRBV18; abundance: .; d_gene: .; CDR3aa: CASSRTVTNTGELFF; CDR3nt: TGTGCCAGCTCACGGACAGTCACGAACACCGGGGAGCTGTTTTTT
j_gene: TRBJ1-3; v_gene: TRBV2; abundance: .; d_gene: .; CDR3aa: CASSDRRIGNTIYF; CDR3nt: TGTGCCAGCAGTGACAGGCGAATTGGAAACACCATATATTTT
j_gene: TRBJ2-7; v_gene: TRBV6-5; abundance: .; d_gene: TRBD1; CDR3aa: CASTRTGAFPYEQYF; CDR3nt: TGTGCCAGCACACGGACAGGGGCTTTTCCCTACGAGCAGTACTTC
j_gene: TRBJ1-5; v_gene: TRBV6-5; abundance: .; d_gene: .; CDR3aa: CASKGQGTMVQPQHF; CDR3nt: TGTGCCAGCAAGGGCCAAGGGACTATGGTGCAGCCCCAGCATTTT
j_gene: TRBJ2-3; v_gene: TRBV4-3; abundance: .; d_gene: .; CDR3aa: CASSQLGRESTDTQYF; CDR3nt: TGCGCCAGCAGCCAACTTGGGCGGGAAAGCACAGATACGCAGTATTTT
j_gene: TRBJ2-7; v_gene: TRBV7-6; abundance: .; d_gene: .; CDR3aa: CASSPLTGYEQYF; CDR3nt: TGTGCCAGCAGCCCCCTGACGGGCTACGAGCAGTACTTC
j_gene: TRBJ1-3; v_gene: TRBV5-5; abundance: .; d_gene: .; CDR3aa: CASSLSQGSGNTIYF; CDR3nt: TGTGCCAGCAGTCTTTCTCAGGGCTCTGGAAACACCATATATTTT
j_gene: TRBJ2-1; v_gene: TRBV15; abundance: .; d_gene: TRBD1; CDR3aa: CATSTESGGNGRQFF; CDR3nt: TGTGCCACCAGCACGGAGTCAGGGGGCAATGGTAGGCAGTTCTTC
j_gene: TRBJ2-2; v_gene: TRBV7-2; abundance: .; d_gene: TRBD2; CDR3aa: CASSLVQSSGRRWGELFF; CDR3nt: TGTGCCAGCAGCTTAGTTCAATCTAGCGGGAGGAGATGGGGGGAGCTGTTTTTT
j_gene: TRBJ2-7; v_gene: TRBV4-3; abundance: .; d_gene: .; CDR3aa: CASSQGVYSYEQYF; CDR3nt: TGCGCCAGCAGCCAAGGAGTTTACTCCTACGAGCAGTACTTC
j_gene: TRBJ1-1; v_gene: TRBV18; abundance: .; d_gene: TRBD1; CDR3aa: CASRTGGQGEAFF; CDR3nt: TGTGCCAGTCGCACAGGGGGCCAGGGTGAAGCTTTCTTT
j_gene: TRBJ2-3; v_gene: TRBV5-4; abundance: .; d_gene: TRBD2; CDR3aa: CASSLGLARTDTQYF; CDR3nt: TGTGCCAGCAGCTTGGGACTAGCGAGAACAGATACGCAGTATTTT
j_gene: TRBJ2-1; v_gene: TRBV4-3; abundance: once; d_gene: TRBD1; CDR3aa: CASSLFWGTGTNEQFF; CDR3nt: TGCGCCAGCAGCCTCTTCTGGGGGACAGGGACAAATGAGCAGTTCTTC
j_gene: TRBJ1-1; v_gene: TRBV11-2; abundance: once; d_gene: .; CDR3aa: CASSLTAVNTEAFF; CDR3nt: TGTGCCAGCAGCTTAACAGCTGTGAACACTGAAGCTTTCTTT
j_gene: TRBJ1-5; v_gene: TRBV28; abundance: .; d_gene: TRBD1; CDR3aa: CASIPGQRRNQPQHF; CDR3nt: TGTGCCAGCATACCGGGACAGCGCCGCAATCAGCCCCAGCATTTT
j_gene: TRBJ2-2; v_gene: TRBV30; abundance: .; d_gene: .; CDR3aa: CAWSPPAGKNTGELFF; CDR3nt: TGTGCCTGGAGTCCACCGGCGGGAAAGAACACCGGGGAGCTGTTTTTT
j_gene: TRBJ1-2; v_gene: TRBV4-1; abundance: .; d_gene: TRBD1; CDR3aa: CASSQGTGAGGIYGYTF; CDR3nt: TGCGCCAGCAGCCAAGGTACAGGGGCAGGGGGAATCTATGGCTACACCTTC
j_gene: TRBJ1-1; v_gene: TRBV7-2; abundance: .; d_gene: .; CDR3aa: CASSFGGKAFF; CDR3nt: TGTGCCAGCAGCTTCGGAGGGAAAGCTTTCTTT
j_gene: TRBJ2-1; v_gene: TRBV18; abundance: .; d_gene: TRBD2; CDR3aa: CASSPGSGVNEQFF; CDR3nt: TGTGCCAGCTCACCCGGTAGCGGGGTGAATGAGCAGTTCTTC
j_gene: TRBJ1-1; v_gene: TRBV9; abundance: .; d_gene: .; CDR3aa: CASSLRQVNTEAFF; CDR3nt: TGTGCCAGCAGCCTCAGACAGGTGAACACTGAAGCTTTCTTT
j_gene: TRBJ1-1; v_gene: TRBV10-2; abundance: .; d_gene: TRBD1; CDR3aa: CASSEFSTGDTEAFF; CDR3nt: TGCGCCAGCAGTGAGTTTAGTACAGGGGACACTGAAGCTTTCTTT
j_gene: TRBJ1-1; v_gene: TRBV27; abundance: few; d_gene: .; CDR3aa: CASSLTGMGSAAFF; CDR3nt: TGTGCCAGCAGTTTAACAGGGATGGGTTCGGCCGCTTTCTTT
j_gene: TRBJ1-6; v_gene: TRBV19; abundance: .; d_gene: .; CDR3aa: CASSSKMYNSPLHF; CDR3nt: TGTGCCAGTAGTTCAAAAATGTATAATTCACCCCTCCACTTT
j_gene: TRBJ1-5; v_gene: TRBV12-3/TRBV12-4; abundance: .; d_gene: .; CDR3aa: CASSLQGIQPQHF; CDR3nt: TGTGCCAGCAGTCTACAGGGAATTCAGCCCCAGCATTTT
j_gene: TRBJ1-1; v_gene: TRBV2; abundance: .; d_gene: TRBD1; CDR3aa: CASSTDRGDGAFF; CDR3nt: TGTGCCAGCAGTACCGACAGGGGAGACGGCGCTTTCTTT
j_gene: TRBJ1-3; v_gene: TRBV5-1; abundance: few; d_gene: TRBD1; CDR3aa: CASSRRTGGNGNTIYF; CDR3nt: TGCGCCAGCAGCCGGAGAACAGGGGGCAATGGAAACACCATATATTTT
j_gene: TRBJ1-5; v_gene: TRBV28; abundance: .; d_gene: TRBD1; CDR3aa: CASSSGSGTGTGYNQPQHF; CDR3nt: TGTGCCAGCAGCTCAGGTTCAGGGACCGGGACAGGGTACAATCAGCCCCAGCATTTT
j_gene: TRBJ1-2; v_gene: TRBV9; abundance: .; d_gene: TRBD1; CDR3aa: CASSPHVQGQVGYTF; CDR3nt: TGTGCCAGCAGCCCCCACGTACAGGGGCAGGTTGGCTACACCTTC
j_gene: TRBJ2-7; v_gene: TRBV6-2/TRBV6-3; abundance: .; d_gene: .; CDR3aa: CASSYSTTPEQYF; CDR3nt: TGTGCCAGCAGTTACTCGACAACCCCTGAGCAGTACTTC
j_gene: TRBJ2-1; v_gene: TRBV7-2; abundance: .; d_gene: .; CDR3aa: CASGVGSKQFF; CDR3nt: TGTGCCAGCGGAGTCGGTTCAAAGCAGTTCTTC
j_gene: TRBJ1-1; v_gene: TRBV3-1/TRBV3-2; abundance: .; d_gene: .; CDR3aa: CASSQAGVTNTEAFF; CDR3nt: TGTGCCAGCAGCCAGGCAGGGGTGACGAACACTGAAGCTTTCTTT
j_gene: TRBJ2-1; v_gene: TRBV18; abundance: .; d_gene: TRBD2; CDR3aa: CASSPLLAGGNNEQFF; CDR3nt: TGTGCCAGCTCACCTTTACTAGCGGGAGGGAACAATGAGCAGTTCTTC
j_gene: TRBJ1-2; v_gene: TRBV19; abundance: .; d_gene: TRBD1; CDR3aa: CASKNRDRDYGYTF; CDR3nt: TGTGCCAGTAAAAACCGGGACAGGGACTATGGCTACACCTTC
j_gene: TRBJ1-1; v_gene: TRBV15; abundance: .; d_gene: .; CDR3aa: CATRVNPGITKAFF; CDR3nt: TGTGCCACCAGAGTTAACCCCGGGATTACAAAAGCTTTCTTT
j_gene: TRBJ2-1; v_gene: TRBV18; abundance: .; d_gene: .; CDR3aa: CASSPLGGKSGNEQFF; CDR3nt: TGTGCCAGCTCACCCCTAGGCGGGAAGTCGGGCAATGAGCAGTTCTTC
j_gene: TRBJ1-5; v_gene: TRBV19; abundance: once; d_gene: TRBD1; CDR3aa: CASSSDRGSYQPQHF; CDR3nt: TGTGCCAGTAGTTCGGACAGGGGCTCTTATCAGCCCCAGCATTTT
j_gene: TRBJ1-1; v_gene: TRBV14; abundance: .; d_gene: .; CDR3aa: CASSPTGGTEAFF; CDR3nt: TGTGCCAGCAGCCCGACGGGGGGCACTGAAGCTTTCTTT
j_gene: TRBJ2-1; v_gene: TRBV6-2/TRBV6-3; abundance: .; d_gene: TRBD1; CDR3aa: CASSSRDRAYNEQFF; CDR3nt: TGTGCCAGCAGTTCCCGGGACAGAGCCTACAATGAGCAGTTCTTC